Detailed here is one T cell receptor (beta chain). This CDR3 comprises 14 residues. Data came from immunoSEQ multiplex PCR; TCRdb stores just in-frame clones and leaves some out. The sample carries some 70,000 clones, 80% to 90% recorded once. These data are taken from a study of blood T cell repertoires in COVID-19. As for the study in general: The cDNA or gDNA used as material had been derived from T cells, B-cell-depleted T cells, or PBMCs.

The rearrangement joins TRBV21-1 to TRBJ1-1. TRBV21-1 is a pseudogene segment. The clonotype comes from a man aged 45-65 years with active COVID-19. The sequencing input was peripheral blood. The CDR3 bases are TGTGCCAGCAGTGGGGGGGCTTTAAACACTGAAGCTTTCTTT. Translation: CASSGGALNTEAFF.